These 3 T cell receptor beta chains were all obtained from the same sample, sequenced in a study of CD8+CD57+ T cells in acquired aplastic anemia. Genomic DNA constituted the template upon which TCR beta VDJ and CDR3 profiling was performed. Each CDR3 protein is one row after TCRdb ran MiXCR on the reads. The top ten hold approximately 8.2% of the sample, which has 250,000 to 350,000 distinct CDR3 sequences, roughly half seen once. Sample: sorted CD4+, CD8+, or CD8+CD57+ T cells (not recorded which) from PBMCs. These receptors came from a human donor with severe aplastic anemia or a healthy control (not recorded which).

The chain is built from TRBV2 and TRBJ2-7; D not certain. V lost 4 bases and J 6 bases, leaving 4 bases between the germline ends. CDR3 length: 10 amino acids. CDR1 SNHLY and CDR2 FYNNEI come from the germline V gene. The CDR3 protein is CASSAPEQYF. The CDR3 nucleotides are TGTGCCAGCAGTGCCCCCGAGCAGTACTTC.

This clonotype turned up a few times. CDR3 in DNA: TGTGCCAGCAGGAGGGGGAATAACAATCAGCCCCAGCATTTT. As protein: CASRRGNNNQPQHF. The V call is TRBV28, the J call TRBJ1-5, with D possibly being TRBD1 (6 bases). Germline values: CDR1 MDHEN, CDR2 SYDVKM. The CDR3 covers 14 residues. V was shortened by 6 bases and J by 3 bases, with 12 bases between the two germline ends.

The rearrangement joins TRBV2 to TRBJ2-2, with D possibly being TRBD1 (5 bases). In germline, CDR1 is SNHLY, CDR2 FYNNEI. The CDR3 is 14 residues long. The CDR3: CVSGDRTNTGELFF. For the CDR3, the DNA is TGTGTCAGTGGAGACAGAACGAACACCGGGGAGCTGTTTTTT.